Following are 24 T cell receptor beta chains from one sample sequenced in a study of PD-1 blockade in classical Hodgkin lymphoma. Every one of the patients relapsed after autologous stem cell transplantation (brentuximab vedotin exposure was variable). The table came from immunoSEQ multiplex PCR; TCRdb's copy has only in-frame clones and leaves some out. Among some 100,000 clones listed, roughly 92% were seen once. This material consisted of peripheral blood mononuclear cells (PBMCs), taken at baseline. The receptor source for this set is a human donor with classical Hodgkin lymphoma.

V is TRBV28 and J is TRBJ1-5; TRBD1 might be the D (5 bases). This CDR3 has 14 amino acids. Germline CDR1 reads MDHEN; CDR2 reads SYDVKM. The V gene lost 4 bases and the J gene lost 2 bases, with 9 bases spanning the gap. The CDR3 region is CASSYVGGNQPQHF. The CDR3 coding sequence is TGTGCCAGCAGTTACGTGGGGGGCAATCAGCCCCAGCATTTT.

The chain couples TRBV7-2 to TRBJ2-2, with 7 bases fitting TRBD2. This CDR3 is 17 amino acids long. Germline loops: CDR1 SGHTA, CDR2 FQGNSA. With 5 bases clipped from V and 3 bases from J, the junction kept 12 bases outside the gene matches. CDR3 sequence reads: CASSASFAGVDTGELFF. CDR3 nucleotides: TGTGCCAGCAGCGCCTCGTTCGCGGGAGTCGACACCGGGGAGCTGTTTTTT.

The genes are TRBV2 and TRBJ1-1; unclear D gene. The ends were cut back, 5 bases at V and 1 base at J, with 11 bases in the middle. CDR1 is SNHLY, CDR2 FYNNEI, per germline. There are 14 residues in the CDR3. The CDR3 coding sequence is TGTGCCAGCAGTCGGGAAATTGGGAACACTGAAGCTTTCTTT. As protein: CASSREIGNTEAFF.

The genes are TRBV6-6 and TRBJ1-2; 7 nucleotides line up with TRBD1. The CDR3 contains 13 residues. The germline V gene encodes CDR1 MNHNY and CDR2 SVGAGI (reference sequence). J gave up 7 bases and V 7 bases, and 9 bases lay outside the gene matches. CDR3 coding DNA: TGTGCCAGCATCTTGACAGGGTCCGGTGGCTACACCTTC. Translated, it gives CASILTGSGGYTF.

This rearrangement joins TRBV10-3 to TRBJ1-2; the D gene is possibly TRBD1 (6 bases). V dropped 0 bases and J dropped 4 bases, with 12 bases sitting between them. Germline V gene data show CDR1 as ENHRY and CDR2 as SYGVKD. The CDR3 runs 15 residues. CDR3 sequence reads: CAISESWGQVYGYTF. CDR3 coding DNA: TGTGCCATCAGTGAGTCTTGGGGACAAGTCTATGGCTACACCTTC.

The chain couples TRBV2 to TRBJ1-5; weak D call: TRBD1 (6 bases). Deletions cut 10 bases from V and 0 bases from J, with 16 bases between. CDR1 is SNHLY and CDR2 is FYNNEI in the germline V gene. The CDR3 runs 15 residues. CDR3 protein: CATGEGGHSNQPQHF. The CDR3, as DNA: TGTGCCACCGGAGAGGGGGGTCATAGCAATCAGCCCCAGCATTTT.

This chain uses TRBV28 with TRBJ2-3; 7 nucleotides align to TRBD1. The germline CDR1 and CDR2 sequences are MDHEN and SYDVKM. Trimming cost V 4 bases and J 9 bases; bases outside gene matches: 13. The CDR3 sequence is 15 residues long. The CDR3 loop is CASSSTGDPPRTQYF. The CDR3 nucleotides read TGTGCCAGCAGTTCTACAGGGGACCCCCCCCGGACGCAGTATTTT.

This chain uses TRBV30 with TRBJ2-1; tentatively, D is TRBD2 (5 bases). Trimming removed 0 bases from V and 0 bases from J, with 18 bases in between. Germline loops: CDR1 GTSNPN, CDR2 SVGIG (reference sequence). The CDR3 spans 18 residues. CDR3 sequence (DNA): TGTGCCTGGAGTGTAGGGAGAGCCGACCAAAGCTCCTACAATGAGCAGTTCTTC. Protein sequence: CAWSVGRADQSSYNEQFF. The full variable domain, rest sourced from reference TRBV30 and TRBJ2-1, is SQTIHQWPATLVQPVGSPLSLECTVEGTSNPNLYWYRQAAGRGLQLLFYSVGIGQISSEVPQNLSASRPQDRQFILSSKKLLLSDSGFYLCAWSVGRADQSSYNEQFFGPGTRLTVL.

This clone was counted only a few times. This chain links TRBV6-5 with TRBJ2-5; D is perhaps TRBD1 (6 bases). V lost 8 bases, J lost 2 bases, and 9 bases lay in between. Germline V lookup: CDR1 MNHEY, CDR2 SVGAGI. CDR3 size: 12 residues. The CDR3 region is CASSDRQETQYF. As DNA, the CDR3 is TGTGCCAGCTCGGACAGACAAGAGACCCAGTACTTC.

The chain recombines TRBV4-1 with TRBJ2-5; TRBD2 matches 14 bases. The CDR3 length is 18 residues. V lost 3 bases, J lost 5 bases, and 11 bases stayed unmatched. Germline CDR1 is MGHRA and CDR2 is YSYEKL. CDR3 DNA: TGCGCCAGCAGCCATGATGCCCTTGGGACTAGCGGGAGTGAGACCCAGTACTTC. Its translation is CASSHDALGTSGSETQYF.

This clone was observed a handful of times. This chain links TRBV4-1 with TRBJ2-7, with unresolved D. The CDR3 runs to 11 residues. Germline-derived CDR1 and CDR2 are MGHRA and YSYEKL. Between the trimmed V and J ends, which lost 2 bases and 7 bases, there was a span of 6 bases. The CDR3 region has the DNA TGCGCCAGCAGCCAAACAGATGAGCAGTACTTC. Translation: CASSQTDEQYF.

J is TRBJ2-1 and V is TRBV7-9, with D possibly TRBD2 on 5 matching bases. V shed 2 bases and J shed 6 bases, with 17 bases lying between them. In germline, CDR1 is SEHNR, CDR2 FQNEAQ (reference sequence). This CDR3 is built from 16 residues. This CDR3 reads CASSLLSGPKFNEQFF. CDR3 nucleotides: TGTGCCAGCAGCTTACTGAGCGGACCAAAATTCAATGAGCAGTTCTTC. The variable domain in full, with the rest retrieved from reference TRBV7-9 and TRBJ2-1, is DTGVSQNPRHKITKRGQNVTFRCDPISEHNRLYWYRQTLGQGPEFLTYFQNEAQLEKSRLLSDRFSAERPKGSFSTLEIQRTEQGDSAMYLCASSLLSGPKFNEQFFGPGTRLTVL.

The CDR3 DNA follows: TGTGCCTGGAGTCCGTGGGGGCAGCTTTACACTGAAGCTTTCTTT. Protein sequence: CAWSPWGQLYTEAFF. The chain recombines TRBV30 with TRBJ1-1; tentatively, D is TRBD1 (6 bases). CDR1 GTSNPN and CDR2 SVGIG come from the germline V gene (reference sequence). This CDR3 is 15 amino acids long. V lost 2 bases and J lost 3, with 16 bases in between. Full variable domain (missing parts from reference TRBV30 and TRBJ1-1): SQTIHQWPATLVQPVGSPLSLECTVEGTSNPNLYWYRQAAGRGLQLLFYSVGIGQISSEVPQNLSASRPQDRQFILSSKKLLLSDSGFYLCAWSPWGQLYTEAFFGQGTRLTVV.

The chain is built from TRBV6-1 and TRBJ2-2; D is unresolved. From germline, CDR1 is MNHNS and CDR2 SASEGT. The CDR3 has 14 amino acids. V was trimmed by 9 bases and J by 0 bases, leaving 11 bases between them. CDR3 amino acids: CASTEIPNTGELFF. CDR3 DNA sequence: TGTGCCAGTACGGAGATACCGAACACCGGGGAGCTGTTTTTT.

The CDR3 region has the DNA TGTGCCAGCAGGGAGGCCCCGGGCAGCTCCTACAATGAGCAGTTCTTC. This sequence encodes CASREAPGSSYNEQFF. V usage is TRBV27 and J usage is TRBJ2-1; D perhaps matches TRBD2 (5 bases). This CDR3 is 16 amino acids long. Trimming stripped 6 bases from V and 0 bases from J, with 15 bases between. Per germline, CDR1 MNHEY and CDR2 SMNVEV (reference sequence).

The CDR3 region is CAWSVEGNTIYF. CDR3 coding DNA: TGTGCCTGGAGTGTAGAAGGAAACACCATATATTTT. This chain uses TRBV30 with TRBJ1-3; D is unresolved. Germline assignment: CDR1 GTSNPN and CDR2 SVGIG (reference sequence). Trimming cost V 0 bases and J 4 bases, with 4 bases left between them. The CDR3 contains 12 residues.

The CDR3 protein is CAWANTLQGAGGYTF. The CDR3 DNA follows: TGTGCCTGGGCTAATACCTTACAGGGGGCAGGCGGCTACACCTTC. This rearrangement joins TRBV30 to TRBJ1-2, with 9 bases lining up with TRBD1. Germline values: CDR1 GTSNPN, CDR2 SVGIG (reference sequence). V lost 5 bases and J lost 8; bases outside the gene matches: 15. The CDR3 runs 15 residues.

The genes are TRBV5-1 and TRBJ2-5, with 7 positions matching TRBD2. In germline, CDR1 is SGHRS, CDR2 YFSETQ. J gave up 2 bases and V 0 bases, and 4 bases lay outside the gene matches. CDR3 size: 15 residues. Here the CDR3 reads CASSLARGVQETQYF. The CDR3 nucleotides are TGCGCCAGCAGCTTGGCCCGGGGGGTTCAAGAGACCCAGTACTTC.

The chain combines TRBV30 with TRBJ2-1; D is uncertain. Germline V lookup: CDR1 GTSNPN, CDR2 SVGIG (reference sequence). This CDR3 has 12 amino acids. The V end was cut by 3 bases, the J end by 6 bases, with 9 bases between. The CDR3 loop is CAWRKYSNEQFF. The CDR3 DNA sequence: TGTGCCTGGAGAAAATACAGCAATGAGCAGTTCTTC.

The CDR3 here is CASSLGLAGDAYYNEQFF. The CDR3 bases are TGTGCCAGCAGCTTAGGCCTAGCGGGAGATGCTTACTACAATGAGCAGTTCTTC. J is TRBJ2-1 and V is TRBV13; TRBD2 matches at 10 bases. After removal of 0 bases from V and 3 bases from J, the junction contained 8 bases not matched to a gene. The CDR3 length is 18 residues. From germline, CDR1 is PRHDT and CDR2 FYEKMQ (reference sequence).

In regard to this clone: Other nucleotide sequences in the sample specify the same CDR3. The gene calls are TRBV6-6 and TRBJ2-7, with unresolved D. Per the germline V gene, CDR1 is MNHNY and CDR2 is SVGAGI (reference sequence). With 0 bases removed from V and 4 bases from J, the gap between germline ends came to 4 bases. The length of the CDR3 is 12 residues. CDR3: CASSYSSYEQYF. The CDR3 DNA sequence: TGTGCCAGCAGTTACTCGTCTTACGAGCAGTACTTC.

The chain joins TRBV19 to TRBJ2-1, with 9 bases lining up with TRBD1. This CDR3 spans 14 amino acids. From germline, CDR1 is LNHDA and CDR2 SQIVND (reference sequence). J lost 5 bases, V lost 7 bases, and 6 bases had no gene match. The CDR3 loop is CASTWTGVDNEQFF. CDR3 coding DNA: TGTGCCAGTACCTGGACAGGGGTCGACAATGAGCAGTTCTTC.

The chain couples TRBV6-5 to TRBJ2-7, with 7 bases matching TRBD2. CDR1 is MNHEY and CDR2 is SVGAGI in the germline V gene. V shed 6 bases, J shed 9 bases, and the junction held 14 bases outside the gene matches. This CDR3 is built from 14 residues. CDR3 protein: CASSPRPPGGGQYF. The DNA for the CDR3 is TGTGCCAGCAGCCCTCGGCCCCCGGGAGGTGGGCAGTACTTC.

The rearrangement uses TRBV27 and TRBJ2-2, with 9 bases aligning to TRBD2. Trimming took 7 bases from V and 3 from J; bases not matched to a gene: 15. Germline loops: CDR1 MNHEY, CDR2 SMNVEV (reference sequence). This CDR3 has 18 amino acids. CDR3 region: CASTPRASGKSYTGELFF. In nucleotides, the CDR3 is TGTGCCAGCACCCCCCGCGCTAGCGGGAAATCGTACACCGGGGAGCTGTTTTTT.